A selection of T cell receptor beta chains follows, all from one sample in a study of breast tumors, draining lymph nodes, adjacent tissues. TCRdb processed the multiplex PCR reads anew with MiXCR; each CDR3 protein has one entry. In the table there are over 200,000 distinct CDR3 sequences, under 40% of which are singletons. The sequenced material came from axillary lymph node tissue. The receptors were sampled from a female donor with breast cancer. Some clones in this sample may be carry-over from other donors' samples. Each CDR3 is given with its conserved first and last residue. Each record gives: clone size, D gene, J gene, V gene, CDR3 protein, CDR3 DNA. The D gene is left open where the match is weak. The listing skips clone size in some rows; elsewhere it reads once, few, many or a size class.

many	.	TRBJ2-7	TRBV11-2	CASSRGYEQYF	TGTGCCAGTTCCAGGGGTTACGAGCAGTACTTC
many	TRBD1	TRBJ1-2	TRBV24-1	CATSDRTGNYGYTF	TGTGCCACCAGTGACCGGACAGGGAACTATGGCTACACCTTC
many	.	TRBJ2-3	TRBV6-5	CASTPGQTWDTQYF	TGTGCCAGCACCCCGGGCCAGACATGGGATACGCAGTATTTT
many	.	TRBJ2-3	TRBV4-1	CASSQEETGTDTQYF	TGCGCCAGCAGCCAAGAGGAAACGGGAACGGATACGCAGTATTTT
once	.	TRBJ1-1	TRBV5-4	CASSSGSHREAFF	TGTGCCAGCAGCTCCGGGAGCCACCGAGAAGCTTTCTTT
many	TRBD1	TRBJ1-6	TRBV12-5	CASGGQGDSPLHF	TGTGCTAGTGGTGGACAGGGGGATTCACCCCTCCACTTT
many	.	TRBJ2-3	TRBV29-1	CSVESPRGNTDTQYF	TGCAGCGTTGAATCGCCCCGGGGAAACACAGATACGCAGTATTTT
.	.	TRBJ1-5	TRBV28	CAGTGQGTFQPQHF	TGTGCCGGCACGGGGCAGGGTACATTCCAGCCCCAGCATTTT
many	TRBD2	TRBJ2-5	TRBV29-1	CSVARDRGTSPYQETQYF	TGCAGCGTTGCCCGCGATCGGGGGACTAGCCCGTACCAAGAGACCCAGTACTTC
.	TRBD2	TRBJ2-5	TRBV4-2	CASSQDGTSGGARETQYF	TGTGCCAGCAGCCAAGATGGGACTAGCGGGGGGGCCCGGGAGACCCAGTACTTC
.	.	TRBJ2-2	TRBV5-5	CASSLFRASGTGELFF	TGTGCCAGCAGCTTGTTCAGGGCTTCGGGCACCGGGGAGCTGTTTTTT
many	.	TRBJ1-2	TRBV30	CAWSPHSYGYTF	TGTGCCTGGAGTCCCCACTCCTATGGCTACACCTTC
.	.	TRBJ1-4	TRBV15	CATSEDSSYNEKLFF	TGTGCCACCAGCGAGGACAGTAGCTACAATGAAAAACTGTTTTTT
many	.	TRBJ1-6	TRBV6-1	CASSEAQARNSPLHF	TGTGCCAGCAGTGAAGCCCAGGCCCGGAATTCACCCCTCCACTTT
many	.	TRBJ1-2	TRBV2	CASSDDANGGYTF	TGTGCCAGCAGTGATGATGCGAATGGTGGCTACACCTTC
many	TRBD2	TRBJ2-1	TRBV7-9	CASSFLLAGAYEQFF	TGTGCCAGCAGCTTTCTGCTAGCGGGAGCCTATGAGCAGTTCTTC
many	.	TRBJ2-5	TRBV11-2	CASSFPGLKETQYF	TGTGCCAGCAGCTTCCCGGGACTTAAAGAGACCCAGTACTTC
many	.	TRBJ2-5	TRBV15	CATSRVQGSMETQYF	TGTGCCACCAGCAGAGTGCAGGGCAGTATGGAGACCCAGTACTTC
many	TRBD1	TRBJ1-2	TRBV6-6	CASSRDRANYGYTF	TGTGCCAGCAGCCGGGACAGAGCTAACTATGGCTACACCTTC
medium-sized	.	TRBJ2-7	TRBV19	CASSIGGPHGEQYF	TGTGCCAGTAGTATCGGCGGACCCCACGGCGAGCAGTACTTC
many	.	TRBJ1-2	TRBV11-2	CASSFPGQLYGYTF	TGTGCCAGCAGCTTCCCGGGACAACTATATGGCTACACCTTC
many	.	TRBJ2-1	TRBV20-1	CSATSRTENYNEQFF	TGCAGTGCTACTTCTAGGACGGAGAATTACAATGAGCAGTTCTTC
many	.	TRBJ2-2	TRBV2	CASRKTDGNTGELFF	TGTGCCAGCAGAAAGACTGATGGAAACACCGGGGAGCTGTTTTTT
.	.	TRBJ2-1	TRBV3-1	CASSQDGNEQFF	TGTGCCAGCAGCCAAGACGGGAATGAGCAGTTCTTC
.	TRBD1	TRBJ2-1	TRBV30	CASDRGRNEQFF	TGTGCCTCGGACAGGGGGCGAAATGAGCAGTTCTTC
.	TRBD1	TRBJ1-1	TRBV5-1	CASSGLGTGRAMGTEAFF	TGCGCCAGCAGCGGGCTAGGGACAGGGAGGGCAATGGGCACTGAAGCTTTCTTT
many	.	TRBJ1-2	TRBV20-1	CSAHITYGYTF	TGCAGTGCTCACATCACGTATGGCTACACCTTC
.	TRBD1	TRBJ1-1	TRBV7-9	CASSPRDRGNTEAFF	TGTGCCAGCAGTCCCCGTGACAGGGGGAACACTGAAGCTTTCTTT
many	TRBD1	TRBJ2-7	TRBV20-1	CSAQGQGDTYEQYF	TGCAGTGCTCAAGGACAGGGTGACACCTACGAGCAGTACTTC
.	.	TRBJ1-5	TRBV2	CASSEQGRMQPQHF	TGTGCCAGCAGTGAGCAGGGAAGGATGCAGCCCCAGCATTTT
.	.	TRBJ1-5	TRBV5-5	CARDRPGGGNQPQHF	TGTGCTAGAGATCGTCCCGGGGGAGGCAATCAGCCCCAGCATTTT
many	TRBD1	TRBJ1-6	TRBV10-2	CASREFRTGNSPLHF	TGCGCCAGCAGGGAATTTCGGACAGGGAATTCACCCCTCCACTTT
many	.	TRBJ1-2	TRBV4-2	CASSQDRERDYGYTF	TGTGCCAGCAGCCAAGATCGGGAGCGTGACTATGGCTACACCTTC
many	.	TRBJ2-2	TRBV11-3	CASSLQNTGELFF	TGTGCCAGCAGCCTACAGAACACCGGGGAGCTGTTTTTT
many	.	TRBJ1-6	TRBV30	CAWSVPTGLNSPLHF	TGTGCCTGGAGTGTACCGACAGGATTGAATTCACCCCTCCACTTT
.	TRBD2	TRBJ2-5	TRBV7-9	CASSSLAGVGETQYF	TGTGCCAGCAGCTCCCTAGCGGGGGTCGGCGAGACCCAGTACTTC
many	TRBD1	TRBJ1-3	TRBV18	CASSPQQGDHSGNTIYF	TGTGCCAGCTCACCCCAACAGGGGGACCACTCTGGAAACACCATATATTTT
.	TRBD2	TRBJ2-7	TRBV6-2/TRBV6-3	CASSSRSGIQYF	TGTGCCAGCAGCAGCCGTAGCGGGATTCAGTACTTC
many	.	TRBJ2-7	TRBV4-1	CASSQTPWEAQSSYEQYF	TGCGCCAGCAGCCAAACCCCTTGGGAGGCGCAAAGCTCCTACGAGCAGTACTTC
many	.	TRBJ2-1	TRBV5-1	CASSLDPGGHNEQFF	TGCGCCAGCAGCTTGGACCCTGGGGGACACAATGAGCAGTTCTTC
many	.	TRBJ1-2	TRBV13	CASSSGVNRRYGYTF	TGTGCCAGCAGCTCAGGGGTAAACAGGCGCTATGGCTACACCTTC
many	.	TRBJ2-3	TRBV15	CATSTYSRTQYF	TGTGCCACCAGCACCTATAGCAGGACGCAGTATTTT
many	.	TRBJ1-5	TRBV20-1	CSASGGKGLSQPQHF	TGCAGTGCTAGCGGGGGTAAGGGCTTATCTCAGCCCCAGCATTTT
few	.	TRBJ2-5	TRBV7-2	CASSLQPGHQETQHF	TGTGCCAGCAGCTTACAACCAGGGCACCAAGAGACCCAGCACTTC
many	TRBD1	TRBJ2-7	TRBV25-1	CASRGGQMKQYF	TGTGCCAGCAGAGGGGGACAGATGAAGCAGTACTTC
many	TRBD1	TRBJ1-2	TRBV2	CASRRDRANYGYTF	TGTGCCAGCAGGAGGGACAGGGCTAACTATGGCTACACCTTC